This TCR beta chain was identified during a study of OX40 agonist ivuxolimab in advanced cancers. At the level of the study: Patients enrolled in dose escalation were diagnosed with hepatocellular carcinoma, melanoma, renal cell or head and neck cancer.

The CDR3 has 16 residues. With V trimmed by 4 bases and J by 1 base, 5 bases remained unmatched. Germline values: CDR1 ENHRY, CDR2 SYGVKD. The table came from immunoSEQ multiplex PCR; TCRdb's copy has only in-frame clones and leaves some out. Of some 20,000 clones listed, about 86% are singletons. Only one count was recorded for this clone. The sequences come from CD4+ or CD8+ T cells sorted from blood, collected in a trial of the OX40 agonist ivuxolimab. V gene TRBV10-3 combines with J gene TRBJ1-3, with 9 bases aligning to TRBD1. The source of this sequence is an adult with an advanced solid tumor such as melanoma, head and neck, liver or kidney cancer. This chain's CDR3 is CAISGPTGGSGNTIYF. The CDR3 coding sequence is TGTGCCATCAGTGGACCGACAGGGGGTTCTGGAAACACCATATATTTT.